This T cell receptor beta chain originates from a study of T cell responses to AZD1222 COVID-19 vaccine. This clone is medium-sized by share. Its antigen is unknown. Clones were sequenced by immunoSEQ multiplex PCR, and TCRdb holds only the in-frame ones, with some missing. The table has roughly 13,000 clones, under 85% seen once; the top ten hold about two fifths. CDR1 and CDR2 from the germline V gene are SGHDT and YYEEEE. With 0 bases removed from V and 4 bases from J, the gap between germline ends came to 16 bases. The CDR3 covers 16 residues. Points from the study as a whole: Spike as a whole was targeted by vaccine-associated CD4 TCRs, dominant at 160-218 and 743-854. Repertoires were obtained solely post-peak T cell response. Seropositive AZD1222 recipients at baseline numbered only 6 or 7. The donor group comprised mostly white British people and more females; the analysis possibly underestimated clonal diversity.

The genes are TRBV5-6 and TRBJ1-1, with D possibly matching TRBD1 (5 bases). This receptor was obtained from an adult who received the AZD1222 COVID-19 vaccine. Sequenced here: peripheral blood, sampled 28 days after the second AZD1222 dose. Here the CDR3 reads CASSLVRARVGTEAFF. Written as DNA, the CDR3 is TGTGCCAGCAGCTTGGTACGTGCCAGGGTGGGCACTGAAGCTTTCTTT. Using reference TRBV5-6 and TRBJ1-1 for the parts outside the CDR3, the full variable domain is DAGVTQSPTHLIKTRGQQVTLRCSPKSGHDTVSWYQQALGQGPQFIFQYYEEEERQRGNFPDRFSGHQFPNYSSELNVNALLLGDSALYLCASSLVRARVGTEAFFGQGTRLTVV.